This record looks at one TCR beta chain sequence and its context. What it recognizes is unknown. Trimming left V 6 bases short and J 5 bases short, with 16 bases between. Germline V gene data show CDR1 as MNHEY and CDR2 as SVGEGT. The CDR3 runs to 14 residues. The record originates from a study of CD4 T cells in relation to SARS-CoV-2 and coronaviruses. Across the study: TCR beta CDR3s were sequenced after roughly 10-day antigen culture of PBMCs. Crossreactive spike epitopes shared across donors were mapped to their HLA restriction.

The table came from immunoSEQ multiplex PCR; TCRdb's copy has only in-frame clones and leaves some out. In the table there are about 12,000 clones, almost 80% of which are singletons. The unexposed donors gave CD4+ T cells in about 2011-2019, prior to COVID-19. CD4+ T cells were isolated from the cells after nine to eleven days of culture. Testing used SARS-CoV-2 S/N and four cold-coronavirus spikes on unexposed-donor CD4+ T cells, cells permitting. Study results and caveats: Approximately 65% of donors had memory CD4+ clonotypes crossrecognizing SARS-CoV-2 and common cold coronavirus spike.

The specimen was CD4+ T cells from PBMCs, cultured in vitro. The chain uses TRBV6-2 or TRBV6-3 and TRBJ1-2; D remains unclear. The sequence came from a human donor in good health. As DNA, the CDR3 is TGTGCCAGCAGCGAGGTGGGGAGAACTTATGGCTACACCTTC. It encodes CASSEVGRTYGYTF.